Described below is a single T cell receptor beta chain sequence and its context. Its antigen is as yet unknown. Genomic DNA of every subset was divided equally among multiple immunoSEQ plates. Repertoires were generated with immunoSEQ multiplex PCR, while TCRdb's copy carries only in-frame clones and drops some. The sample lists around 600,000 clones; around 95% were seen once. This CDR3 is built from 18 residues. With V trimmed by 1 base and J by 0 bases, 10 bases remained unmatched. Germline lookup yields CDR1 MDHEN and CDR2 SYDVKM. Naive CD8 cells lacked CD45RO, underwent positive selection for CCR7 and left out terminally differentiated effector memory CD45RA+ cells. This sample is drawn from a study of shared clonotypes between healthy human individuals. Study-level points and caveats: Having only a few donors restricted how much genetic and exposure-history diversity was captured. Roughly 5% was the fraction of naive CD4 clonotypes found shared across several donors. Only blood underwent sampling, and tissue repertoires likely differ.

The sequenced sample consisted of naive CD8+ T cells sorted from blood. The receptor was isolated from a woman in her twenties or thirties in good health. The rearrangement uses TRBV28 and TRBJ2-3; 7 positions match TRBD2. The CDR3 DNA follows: TGTGCCAGCAGTTTATCTAGCGGAGACTCCAGTAGCACAGATACGCAGTATTTT. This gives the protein CASSLSSGDSSSTDTQYF.